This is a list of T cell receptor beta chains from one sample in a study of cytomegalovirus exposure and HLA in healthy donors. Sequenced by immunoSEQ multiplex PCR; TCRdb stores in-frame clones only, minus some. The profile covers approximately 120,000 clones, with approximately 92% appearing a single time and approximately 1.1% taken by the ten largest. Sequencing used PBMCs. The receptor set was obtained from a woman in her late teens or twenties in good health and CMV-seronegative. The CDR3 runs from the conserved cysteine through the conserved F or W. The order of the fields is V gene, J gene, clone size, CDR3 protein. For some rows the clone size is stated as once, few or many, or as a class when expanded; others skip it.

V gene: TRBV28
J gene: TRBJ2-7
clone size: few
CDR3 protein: CASNGYYEQYF

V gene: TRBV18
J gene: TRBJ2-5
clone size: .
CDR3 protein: CASSQREWETQYF

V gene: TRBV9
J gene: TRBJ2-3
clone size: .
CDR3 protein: CASTPGGSTDTQYF

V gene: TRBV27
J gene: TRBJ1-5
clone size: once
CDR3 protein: CASSPGTGINQPQHF

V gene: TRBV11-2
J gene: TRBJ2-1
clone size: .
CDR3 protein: CASSLGLGGGKNNEQFF

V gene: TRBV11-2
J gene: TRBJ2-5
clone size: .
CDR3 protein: CASSSSGSPETQYF

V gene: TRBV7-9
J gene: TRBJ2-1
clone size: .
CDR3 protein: CASSSVEQFF

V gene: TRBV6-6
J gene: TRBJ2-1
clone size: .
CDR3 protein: CASSPEREGQGDEQFF

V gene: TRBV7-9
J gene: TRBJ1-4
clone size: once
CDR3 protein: CASSIYMGAGEKLFF

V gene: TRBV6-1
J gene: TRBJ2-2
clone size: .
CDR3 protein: CASSALAGGGYTGELFF

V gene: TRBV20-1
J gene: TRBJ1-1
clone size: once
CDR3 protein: CSAANAEAFF

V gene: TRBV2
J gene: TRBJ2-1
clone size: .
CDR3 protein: CASSGLADNEQFF

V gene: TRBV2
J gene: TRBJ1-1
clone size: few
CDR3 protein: CARSTGMNTEAFF

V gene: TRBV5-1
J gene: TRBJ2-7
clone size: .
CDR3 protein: CASSLGAGTYEQYF

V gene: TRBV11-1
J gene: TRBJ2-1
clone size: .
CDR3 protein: CASSPGLAGDYNEQFF

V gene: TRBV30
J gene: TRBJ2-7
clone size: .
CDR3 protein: CAWSVRSYEQYF

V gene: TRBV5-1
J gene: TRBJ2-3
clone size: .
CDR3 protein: CASSLPRDRVTDTQYF

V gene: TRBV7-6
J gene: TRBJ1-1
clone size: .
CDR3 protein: CASSSPQGGVTEAFF

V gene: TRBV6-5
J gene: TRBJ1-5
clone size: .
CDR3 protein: CASRRTFLSNQPQHF

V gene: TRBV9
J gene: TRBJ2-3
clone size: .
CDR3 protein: CASSQTGVFTDTQYF

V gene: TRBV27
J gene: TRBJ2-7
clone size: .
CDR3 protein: CASKQGNSYEQYF

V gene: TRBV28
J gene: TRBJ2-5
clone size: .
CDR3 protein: CASRTEGAGQETQYF

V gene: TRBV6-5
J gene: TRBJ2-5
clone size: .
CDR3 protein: CASRGSGKETQYF

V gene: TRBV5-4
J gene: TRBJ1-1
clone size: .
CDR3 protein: CASSFKDLGTEAFF